This record concerns one T cell receptor (beta chain) sequence. Its matching antigen is unknown. Primers for the PCR totalled 60 Vbeta and 13 Jbeta. The assay was immunoSEQ multiplex PCR, and TCRdb's table has in-frame clones only and misses some. The record lists 70,000 or so clones, of which the ten most abundant hold more than 2.5%. Trimming left V 0 bases short and J 0 bases short, with 9 bases between. The length of the CDR3 is 16 residues. Germline loops: CDR1 SGDLS, CDR2 YYNGEE. The data were obtained in a study of cytomegalovirus exposure and HLA in healthy donors. Overall study results and limits: In a later analysis, compared with equally common non-associated chains, HLA-associated beta chains were more expanded. In an earlier analysis, productive rearrangement rates for most beta V segments clustered near 87% or 30%.

This clonotype was sampled from a man in his forties or fifties in good health and CMV-seronegative. Sequenced material: PBMCs. The chain recombines TRBV9 with TRBJ2-2, with D maybe TRBD2 (6 bases). The CDR3 sequence is CASSVVASANTGELFF. The CDR3 DNA is TGTGCCAGCAGCGTAGTGGCTAGCGCGAACACCGGGGAGCTGTTTTTT.